This T cell receptor (beta chain) came from a study of somatic mutations in cytotoxic T cells in rheumatoid arthritis. The assay was immunoSEQ multiplex PCR, and TCRdb's table has in-frame clones only and misses some. The data show 6,000 to 7,000 clones, with roughly four fifths seen just once and around a third held by the top ten. The CDR3 consists of 14 residues. Germline V gene data show CDR1 as SGDLS and CDR2 as YYNGEE. Trimming took 0 bases from V and 6 from J; bases not matched to a gene: 1. The J gene is TRBJ1-2, the V gene TRBV9; 11 bases line up with TRBD1. This sequence originates from a woman aged 60-70 years in good health. The sequenced sample consisted of CD8+ T cells sorted from blood. CDR3 loop: CASSVGTGGHGYTF. The DNA for the CDR3 is TGTGCCAGCAGCGTAGGGACAGGGGGCCATGGCTACACCTTC.